The sequence of this TCR beta chain was determined in a study of blood T cell repertoires in COVID-19. Profiling relied on immunoSEQ multiplex PCR, and the TCRdb table lists in-frame clones only, not all of them. The table includes roughly 49,000 clones, 65% to 85% detected once. The length of the CDR3 is 14 residues. V was cut by 0 bases and J by 9 bases, with 12 bases left in between. CDR1 and CDR2 from the germline V gene are SNHLY and FYNNEI. J is TRBJ2-1 and V is TRBV2, with D hard to call. The sequenced sample was peripheral blood. The source of this sequence is a man in his fifties or sixties with acute or convalescent COVID-19. DNA for the CDR3: TGTGCCAGCAGTGAAGCGGTTTTGAGCCCTGAGCAGTTCTTC. Amino acid sequence: CASSEAVLSPEQFF.